Below are 3 T cell receptor beta chains sequenced from a single sample in a study of shared clonotypes between healthy human individuals. Repertoires were generated with immunoSEQ multiplex PCR, while TCRdb's copy carries only in-frame clones and drops some. The sample comprises approximately 1,500,000 clones, 95% to 99% of which are singletons, and approximately 0.44% rests with the top ten. Sample: naive CD4+ T cells sorted from blood. Stated subset: CD45RA+ positively selected. Receptors originate from a man between 25 and 39 years old in good health.

The chain is built from TRBV12-5 and TRBJ1-1, with 8 bases matching TRBD1. The CDR3 is 15 amino acids. Germline V gene lookup returns CDR1 LGHNT and CDR2 FRNRAP. V shed 5 bases and J 0 bases; nucleotides not matched to a gene: 5. The CDR3 DNA sequence: TGTGCTAGTGGTCCTAGACAGGGGTTGAACACTGAAGCTTTCTTT. Translation gives CASGPRQGLNTEAFF.

The rearrangement uses TRBV5-6 and TRBJ1-4; D gene unclear. V shed 2 bases and J shed 4 bases, with 6 bases lying between them. This CDR3 has 13 amino acids. Germline lookup yields CDR1 SGHDT and CDR2 YYEEEE. CDR3 in amino acids: CASSFLGNEKLFF. CDR3 DNA: TGTGCCAGCAGCTTCCTGGGTAATGAAAAACTGTTTTTT.

This chain joins TRBV9 and TRBJ2-3; 13 bases are a match to TRBD2. Losses at the gene ends were 6 bases for V and 4 bases for J; bases not matched to a gene: 14. Germline loops: CDR1 SGDLS, CDR2 YYNGEE. This CDR3 contains 18 residues. CDR3 residues: CASTRLAGGPWGADTQYF. CDR3 in DNA: TGTGCCAGCACCCGACTAGCGGGAGGTCCCTGGGGTGCAGATACGCAGTATTTT.